This T cell receptor beta chain is drawn from a study of shared clonotypes between healthy human individuals. Across the study: A few men and a couple of women, aged 18 to 49, were donors.

Into CD45RA+ naive and CD45RA-negative memory subsets, the CD4+ cells were split. Assay runs were performed at deep level. TCRdb's copy holds only in-frame clones and misses some; the assay was immunoSEQ multiplex PCR. Of over 850,000 clones listed, around 78% were seen once; the top ten hold roughly 0.55%. Study results and limitations: Depth of sequencing was expected to influence donor clonotype sharing.

The CDR3 has 15 amino acids. CDR1 and CDR2 from the germline V gene are SGHRS and YFSETQ. V was clipped by 4 bases and J by 0 bases, with 11 bases between them. Concerning this clone itself: No antigen is known for it.

This clonotype originated in a man aged 18 to 29 in good health. Some clones in this sample may be carry-over from other donors' samples. V and J are TRBV5-1 and TRBJ2-1; D might be TRBD2 (6 bases). Sequencing used memory CD4+ T cells from PBMCs. Subset described: CD45RA-negative fraction. The CDR3 DNA sequence: TGCGCCAGCAGCCCCCTGGGAGGCTCCTACAATGAGCAGTTCTTC. Encoded protein: CASSPLGGSYNEQFF.